The T cell receptor (beta chain) described here comes from a study of blood T cell repertoires in COVID-19. In the study overall: Acute-phase and convalescent COVID-19 samples originated in the United States, Italy and Spain. From T cells, B-cell-depleted T cells, or PBMCs came the material, which was cDNA or gDNA.

In the original analysis: Reference gene primer amplification in the assay estimated nucleated cell counts. Assay: immunoSEQ multiplex PCR; the TCRdb copy retains only in-frame clones and omits some. Clone size and the V and J calls come from that table; the DNA yielded D and trimming. The data hold roughly 280,000 clones, with around nine tenths observed a single time. Germline assignment: CDR1 SGHVS and CDR2 FNYEAQ. V was trimmed by 2 bases and J by 7 bases, leaving 12 bases between them. The CDR3 has 13 residues. The chain links TRBV7-6 to TRBJ2-7; D might be TRBD1 (5 bases). Sequenced sample: peripheral blood. This clonotype originated in a man in his forties or fifties with active or convalescent COVID-19. CDR3: CASSLSSGREQYF. The CDR3 region has the DNA TGTGCCAGCAGCTTATCGTCAGGGCGGGAGCAGTACTTC.